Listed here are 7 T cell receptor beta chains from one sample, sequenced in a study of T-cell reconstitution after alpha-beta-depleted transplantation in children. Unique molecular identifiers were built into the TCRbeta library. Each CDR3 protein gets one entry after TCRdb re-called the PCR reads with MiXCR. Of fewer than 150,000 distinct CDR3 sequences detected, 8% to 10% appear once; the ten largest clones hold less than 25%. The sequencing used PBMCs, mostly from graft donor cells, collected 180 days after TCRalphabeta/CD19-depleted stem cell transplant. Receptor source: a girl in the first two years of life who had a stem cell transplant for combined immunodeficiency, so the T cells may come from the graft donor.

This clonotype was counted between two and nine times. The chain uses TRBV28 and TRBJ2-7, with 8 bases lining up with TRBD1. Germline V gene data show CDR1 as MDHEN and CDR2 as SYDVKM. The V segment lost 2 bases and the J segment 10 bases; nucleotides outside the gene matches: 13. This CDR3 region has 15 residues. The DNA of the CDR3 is TGTGCCAGCAGTTTAGCTTCAGGGGGCCCCCCCTCCCAGTACTTC. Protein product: CASSLASGGPPSQYF.

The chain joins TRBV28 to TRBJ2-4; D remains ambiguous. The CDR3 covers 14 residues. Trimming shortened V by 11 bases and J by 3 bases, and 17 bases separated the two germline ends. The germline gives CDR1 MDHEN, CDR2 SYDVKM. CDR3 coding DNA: TGTGCCGCCAGTGTCAGGTCCCGCAAAAACATTCAGTACTTC. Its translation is CAASVRSRKNIQYF.

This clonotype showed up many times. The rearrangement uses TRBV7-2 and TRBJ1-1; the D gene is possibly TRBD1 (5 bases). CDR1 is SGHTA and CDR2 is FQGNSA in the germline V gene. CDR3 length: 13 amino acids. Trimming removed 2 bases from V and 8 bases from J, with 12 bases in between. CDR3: CASSLPDSTEAFF. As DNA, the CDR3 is TGTGCCAGCAGCTTACCAGACAGTACGGAAGCTTTCTTT. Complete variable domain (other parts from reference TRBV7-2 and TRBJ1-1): GAGVSQSPSNKVTEKGKDVELRCDPISGHTALYWYRQSLGQGLEFLIYFQGNSAPDKSGLPSDRFSAERTGGSVSTLTIQRTQQEDSAVYLCASSLPDSTEAFFGQGTRLTVV.

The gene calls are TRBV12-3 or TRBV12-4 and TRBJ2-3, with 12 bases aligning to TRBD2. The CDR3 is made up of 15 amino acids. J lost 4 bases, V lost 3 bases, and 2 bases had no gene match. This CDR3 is CASSFGTSGPDTQYF. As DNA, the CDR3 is TGTGCCAGCAGTTTTGGGACTAGCGGGCCAGATACGCAGTATTTT.

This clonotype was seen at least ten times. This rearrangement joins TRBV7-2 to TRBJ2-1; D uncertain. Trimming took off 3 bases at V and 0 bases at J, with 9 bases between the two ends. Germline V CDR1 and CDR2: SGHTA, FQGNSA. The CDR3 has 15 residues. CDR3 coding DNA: TGTGCCAGCAGCTTTGGCACCTTCTCCTACAATGAGCAGTTCTTC. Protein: CASSFGTFSYNEQFF.

The CDR3 loop reads CASSFHDIDYEQYF. The CDR3, as DNA: TGTGCCAGCAGCTTCCACGACATAGACTACGAGCAGTACTTC. V and J are TRBV7-2 and TRBJ2-7; no clear D. V lost 3 bases to trimming and J lost 3 bases, with 12 bases between them. Germline V gives CDR1 SGHTA, CDR2 FQGNSA. The CDR3 spans 14 residues.

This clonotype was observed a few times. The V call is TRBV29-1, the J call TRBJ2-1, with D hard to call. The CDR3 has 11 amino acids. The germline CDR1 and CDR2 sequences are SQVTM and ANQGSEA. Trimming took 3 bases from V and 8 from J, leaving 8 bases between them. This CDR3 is CSVEMGYEQFF. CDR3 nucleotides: TGCAGCGTTGAGATGGGATATGAGCAGTTCTTC.